The rows below give T cell receptor beta chains drawn from one sample of a study of radiotherapy plus CTLA-4 blockade in lung cancer. Profiled with immunoSEQ multiplex PCR; TCRdb holds only in-frame clones, not every one. The data contain roughly 93,000 clones, around 83% of them singletons. The sequenced sample was peripheral blood, obtained from a patient treated with radiotherapy plus ipilimumab. These receptors originate from a human donor with non-small cell lung cancer who had a partial response to radiotherapy plus ipilimumab. Both conserved end residues are part of each CDR3. D genes are given only for firm matches. Clone size, where shown, is once, few, many, or a class for clones that have expanded.

NA,NA,TRBV5-5,TRBJ2-7,CASSFSAVEQYF,TGTGCCAGCAGCTTCTCAGCGGTCGAGCAGTACTTC
NA,few,TRBV9,TRBJ1-1,CASSVRFGTEAFF,TGTGCCAGCAGCGTGAGGTTTGGAACTGAAGCTTTCTTT
NA,NA,TRBV5-1,TRBJ2-1,CASSLSGQGGSGEQFF,TGCGCCAGCAGCCTCTCGGGGCAGGGAGGTTCGGGGGAGCAGTTCTTC
TRBD2,NA,TRBV19,TRBJ2-1,CASRSSGRPDGNEQFF,TGTGCCAGTAGGTCTAGCGGGAGGCCCGACGGCAATGAGCAGTTCTTC
TRBD2,NA,TRBV5-1,TRBJ2-2,CASTPLAGGPRTGELFF,TGCGCCAGCACGCCACTAGCGGGAGGGCCTAGGACCGGGGAGCTGTTTTTT
NA,NA,TRBV4-1,TRBJ2-3,CASSQTFIAIDTQYF,TGCGCCAGCAGCCAAACGTTTATAGCGATAGATACGCAGTATTTT
NA,NA,TRBV7-9,TRBJ1-1,CASSLIGTPFEAFF,TGTGCCAGCAGCTTAATTGGCACCCCTTTTGAAGCTTTCTTT
NA,NA,TRBV8-2,TRBJ2-7,CQRREGSYEQYF,TGTCAGCGGCGGGAAGGCTCCTACGAGCAGTACTTC
NA,NA,TRBV5-1,TRBJ2-3,CASSLVVTDTQYF,TGCGCCAGCAGCTTGGTAGTTACAGATACGCAGTATTTT
NA,few,TRBV6-1,TRBJ1-5,CASSEYDIVGDQPQHF,TGTGCCAGCAGTGAATACGACATCGTAGGGGATCAGCCCCAGCATTTT
NA,NA,TRBV5-8,TRBJ1-2,CASSLGAPGDGYTF,TGTGCCAGCAGCTTGGGAGCCCCAGGCGATGGCTACACCTTC
TRBD1,NA,TRBV4-3,TRBJ2-2,CASSPGTGYTGELFF,TGCGCCAGCAGCCCCGGGACAGGGTACACCGGGGAGCTGTTTTTT
TRBD1,NA,TRBV9,TRBJ2-3,CASDPGQLTDTQYF,TGTGCCTCCGACCCGGGACAGTTGACAGATACGCAGTATTTT
NA,NA,TRBV11-2,TRBJ2-1,CASSVLSQYNEQFF,TGTGCCAGCAGCGTACTAAGCCAGTACAATGAGCAGTTCTTC
TRBD1,NA,TRBV27,TRBJ1-5,CASRNGQGADQPQHF,TGTGCCAGCAGGAACGGACAGGGGGCTGATCAGCCCCAGCATTTT
TRBD1,NA,TRBV5-6,TRBJ2-7,CASSSEGQVGYEQYF,TGTGCCAGCAGCTCCGAGGGACAGGTAGGTTACGAGCAGTACTTC
NA,few,TRBV10-1,TRBJ2-7,CASSRGNDEQYF,TGCGCCAGCAGCAGGGGAAACGACGAGCAGTACTTC
NA,NA,TRBV15,TRBJ1-5,CATSRDSAQGGNQPQHF,TGTGCCACCAGCAGAGATTCGGCGCAGGGCGGCAATCAGCCCCAGCATTTT
TRBD1,NA,TRBV14,TRBJ2-5,CASSPFWDRQETQYF,TGTGCCAGCAGCCCATTCTGGGACAGACAGGAGACCCAGTACTTC
TRBD1,NA,TRBV5-4,TRBJ1-2,CASSLGDRENYGYTF,TGTGCCAGCAGCTTGGGGGACAGGGAGAACTATGGCTACACCTTC
TRBD1,NA,TRBV10-2,TRBJ1-1,CASSRTGSMNTEAFF,TGCGCCAGCAGCCGGACAGGGAGCATGAACACTGAAGCTTTCTTT
TRBD1,few,TRBV6-5,TRBJ1-2,CASSRRQGEYGYTF,TGTGCCAGCAGTCGACGACAGGGAGAATATGGCTACACCTTC
TRBD2,NA,TRBV10-3,TRBJ2-2,CASSSGRALSGELFF,TGTGCCAGTTCTAGCGGGAGGGCCCTCTCCGGGGAGCTGTTTTTT
TRBD1,NA,TRBV4-2,TRBJ1-1,CASSPGQGTEAFF,TGTGCCAGCAGCCCGGGACAGGGCACTGAAGCTTTCTTT
TRBD2,once,TRBV7-9,TRBJ2-5,CASSLGLTLETQYF,TGTGCCAGCAGCCTGGGACTAACACTTGAGACCCAGTACTTC
TRBD1,NA,TRBV6-1,TRBJ2-6,CASSVRDRAFSGANVLTF,TGTGCCAGCAGTGTCCGGGACAGGGCCTTCTCTGGGGCCAACGTCCTGACTTTC
NA,NA,TRBV11-2,TRBJ2-7,CASSPLGYEQYF,TGTGCCAGCAGCCCCCTCGGCTACGAGCAGTACTTC
TRBD1,once,TRBV5-1,TRBJ1-5,CASSSGQGGNQPQHF,TGCGCCAGCAGCTCCGGACAGGGCGGCAATCAGCCCCAGCATTTT
TRBD1,NA,TRBV19,TRBJ2-7,CASSIFDRGYEQYF,TGTGCCAGTAGTATATTTGACAGGGGCTACGAGCAGTACTTC
NA,NA,TRBV7-3,TRBJ2-1,CASRGTGGGEQFF,TGTGCCAGCAGGGGGACTGGTGGTGGTGAGCAGTTCTTC
TRBD1,NA,TRBV4-2,TRBJ2-7,CASSQLRQGAYEQYF,TGTGCCAGCAGCCAGCTAAGACAGGGGGCATACGAGCAGTACTTC
NA,once,TRBV4-1,TRBJ1-3,CASSQGPVTGNTIYF,TGCGCCAGCAGCCAAGGCCCAGTGACTGGAAACACCATATATTTT
NA,NA,TRBV11-2,TRBJ2-4,CASSLDLRAGLNIQYF,TGTGCCAGCAGCTTAGACTTGCGAGCGGGCCTAAACATTCAGTACTTC
NA,NA,TRBV28,TRBJ1-5,CASSPGEGFSNQPQHF,TGTGCCAGCAGCCCCGGGGAGGGGTTTAGCAATCAGCCCCAGCATTTT
NA,NA,TRBV7-3,TRBJ2-7,CASSPPTGSGEQYF,TGTGCCAGCAGCCCCCCGACGGGATCGGGCGAGCAGTACTTC
NA,NA,TRBV7-9,TRBJ2-6,CASSLGGSGANVLTF,TGTGCCAGCAGCCTGGGGGGCTCTGGGGCCAACGTCCTGACTTTC
TRBD2,NA,TRBV29-1,TRBJ2-1,CSVNTGTSGYNEQFF,TGCAGCGTCAATACCGGGACTAGCGGATACAATGAGCAGTTCTTC
TRBD1,NA,TRBV2,TRBJ2-5,CASSGQGARETQYF,TGTGCCAGCAGTGGACAGGGGGCACGAGAGACCCAGTACTTC
TRBD2,NA,TRBV5-1,TRBJ2-1,CASSSGTSGGGNNEQFF,TGCGCCAGCAGCTCCGGGACTAGCGGGGGGGGGAACAATGAGCAGTTCTTC